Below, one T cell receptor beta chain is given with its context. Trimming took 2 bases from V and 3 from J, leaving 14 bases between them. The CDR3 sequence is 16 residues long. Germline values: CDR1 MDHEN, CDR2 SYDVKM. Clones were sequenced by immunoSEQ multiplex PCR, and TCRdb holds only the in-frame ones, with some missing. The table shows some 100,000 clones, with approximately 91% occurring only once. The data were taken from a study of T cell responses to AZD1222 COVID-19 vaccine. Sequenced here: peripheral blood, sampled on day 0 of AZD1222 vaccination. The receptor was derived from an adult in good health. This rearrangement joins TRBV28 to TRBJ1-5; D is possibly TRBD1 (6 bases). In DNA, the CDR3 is TGTGCCAGCAGTTTACATTCGGACAGAGTCAATCAGCCCCAGCATTTT. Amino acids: CASSLHSDRVNQPQHF.